This TCR beta chain was identified during a study of cytotoxic CD8 clonotypes in ibrutinib-treated CLL. The overall study: Included were approximately 10 relapsed/refractory and about 14 treatment-naive patients, of whom fewer than 18 were IGHV unmutated. The response samples were taken once patients had been treated for a median of about 12 months, range 6 to 36. Among the samples, the mean was about 270,000 productive templates and 75,000 to 95,000 productive rearrangements.

Germline V gene data show CDR1 as SGHRS and CDR2 as YFSETQ. The V end was cut by 1 base, the J end by 4 bases, with 11 bases between. The CDR3 spans 14 residues. Study-wide results and limits: Clonality measured at baseline exceeded age-matched healthy donors, tracking circulating CD8+ T-cell counts.

Comments on this clone: Antigen specificity is unknown.

The data were produced by immunoSEQ multiplex PCR, yet TCRdb's version contains in-frame clones alone and is incomplete. The profile shows about 200,000 clones, 65% to 80% of them singletons. Sequenced here: PBMCs, sampled after 12 months of ibrutinib treatment. This chain links TRBV5-1 with TRBJ1-2, with a tentative D call TRBD1 (6 bases). The source of this sequence is a human donor with chronic lymphocytic leukemia. The CDR3 DNA reads as TGCGCCAGCAGCTTGTCTTTGGGGGCCTATGGCTACACCTTC. Translated, it gives CASSLSLGAYGYTF. The variable domain in full, with the rest retrieved from reference TRBV5-1 and TRBJ1-2, is KAGVTQTPRYLIKTRGQQVTLSCSPISGHRSVSWYQQTPGQGLQFLFEYFSETQRNKGNFPGRFSGRQFSNSRSEMNVSTLELGDSALYLCASSLSLGAYGYTFGSGTRLTVV.